The sequence of this T cell receptor (beta chain) was determined in a study of cytomegalovirus exposure and HLA in healthy donors listed by TCRdb under 2017. Describing the broader study: According to an earlier analysis of 587 of the donors, some 180 million T cells yielded 90 million to 140 million unique TCR beta sequences and about 280 Gb of sequence data. Alongside the repertoire data, information on donor age, sex, ethnicity and CMV serostatus was compiled. To predict cytomegalovirus infection status, the study brought together high-throughput TCR immunosequencing, statistical association of individual TCRs with disease status, and machine learning. Genome-wide SNP genotypes for about 55% of the roughly 670 donors were used in a later genetic analysis, which treated that subset as a discovery cohort. The study aimed to test whether signatures of past pathogen exposure could be identified by cataloging public T cell receptors. Besides the first cohort of more than 650 subjects, a separate validation cohort made up of 120 different subjects was used. Among the roughly 410 genotyped donors, around 81% belonged to the genetic ancestry cluster associated with self-reported Caucasian donors. On average, roughly 200,000 unique TCR beta nucleotide sequences were sequenced per donor among several hundred genotyped donors of the cohort, with roughly 18% of those sequences being non-productive. Because of strong linkage in the cohort, five DR-DQ haplotypes were treated as single units for association and clustering. A later analysis re-analyzed previously published TCR beta repertoires from hundreds of donors and added high-resolution HLA genotyping to study TCR occurrence patterns. In an earlier analysis of a few hundred of the donors, high-throughput TCR beta sequencing was used to judge whether each TCR beta V gene segment behaved as functional or pseudogenic. Both class I and class II loci were covered by HLA typing, at four-digit resolution. An early release covering 500 to 750 HLA-typed donors comprised about 300 gigabases of sequencing data and approximately 85 million unique TCR sequences. Typing coverage varied by locus: roughly 629-640 donors for A, B, C, DRB1 and DQB1; roughly 520 for DQA1; approximately 570 for DPA1; approximately 470 for DPB1. Every discovery cohort repertoire had been produced on one sequencing platform. Rather than using new phenotypic data, the later analysis identified candidate immune exposures from TCR beta sequences and from how often those sequences occurred across donors. The study profiled the T cell repertoires of hundreds of subjects by immunosequencing and related them to cytomegalovirus serostatus.

Inclusive of the bounding cysteine and phenylalanine, the CDR3 is 17 residues long. Left in the record is the CDR3 DNA by itself, 51 bases read in frame from the first base. Reading the germline V gene (reference sequence) gives CDR1 MNHEY and CDR2 SMNVEV. Relative to germline, V is missing 3 bases and J is missing 0 bases, with 7 bases of the junction outside any gene match. The cohort comprised some 730 healthy bone marrow donors. All cohort members were sampled while nominally healthy, although unrecorded immune exposures were likely present. The donor was CMV seronegative and was included in the group of about 350 seronegative cohort members. Every donor gave a peripheral blood sample, and the peripheral blood mononuclear cells from that sample were used for TCR beta sequencing. The Qiagen DNeasy Blood Extraction Kit was used to extract genomic DNA from the blood cell samples. Overall study outcomes, separate from this receptor: Because some donors lacked HLA typing at each locus, the association tests relied only on the typed subset. Three of the identified cytomegalovirus-associated TCR beta chains were confirmed in vitro to be specific for cytomegalovirus antigens. In the study, some 180 TCR beta chains were listed as associated with cytomegalovirus. Linkage disequilibrium might explain the correlated functional status among segregating V segments, but an unknown experimental factor could not be excluded. When HLA alleles, especially DR and DQ, strongly co-occurred, TCR associations were difficult to assign to individual alleles. Some IMGT-functional V segments, including TRBV6-2 and TRBV6-3, could not be told apart with the 87-base-pair reads, so those segments were excluded. While some public TCRs were present in many individuals, most TCR sequences turned up only very rarely across donors. The sequencing pipeline was judged likely to have produced a cluster of highly shared sequence variants as a technical artifact. A further reported finding was that TCR beta sequences accurately predicted the HLA-A and HLA-B alleles for most subjects in the first cohort. In a later analysis, around 15,000 TCR beta sequences were associated with specific HLA alleles at a false discovery rate of 0.05. In an earlier analysis of a few hundred of the donors, most TCR beta V segments were observed in productive rearrangements about 87% or about 30% of the time, broadly matching IMGT annotations. The only immune exposure information available for the cohort was CMV serostatus. The earlier analysis of about 600 of the donors excluded approximately 15 rarely observed V segments, including chromosome 9 orphons, because counts were too low. A later analysis found that most CMV-associated TCR beta chains appeared HLA-restricted, with HLA associations seemingly driven largely by CMV exposure. According to a later genetic analysis, donors in an Asian-associated ancestry cluster had fewer N-insertions in productive TCRs than the approximately 630-donor mean. The cohort was sequenced for TCR beta chains only, and without alpha or paired-chain data the features that could be detected were limited. In a later analysis, several top co-occurrence clusters were reported to appear linked to parvovirus B19, influenza, CMV and Epstein-Barr virus. In a later analysis, HLA-associated TCR beta chains showed more clonal expansion and lower generation probabilities than non-associated chains that were equally common. According to the authors, the approach could potentially be generalized to other disease states and immunological phenotypes. In both the original and validation cohorts, the classifier was reported to diagnose cytomegalovirus status with high specificity and sensitivity. A later genetic analysis associated a missense DCLRE1C variant with V-gene and J-gene trimming of TCR beta chains, and an independent cohort replicated the association. According to a later analysis, TCR association rates differed among HLA loci, with DRB1 alleles showing the most associated TCRs and HLA-C alleles showing the fewest. Roughly uniform sequencing depth across donors was assumed in presence/absence analyses, although this assumption may not hold.

On this clone itself: The antigen it binds to is not known. Base quality data are lacking; no much larger clone is found one base away.

The library was built by means of the immunoSEQ multiplex PCR assay. A mixture of 60 forward primers for TCR Vbeta segments and 13 reverse primers for TCR Jbeta segments was used in the multiplex PCR. The CDR3 region of rearranged TCR beta genes was amplified from genomic DNA by a multiplex PCR assay. On the Illumina HiSeq System, the amplified TCR beta libraries were sequenced as 87-base-pair reads. Processing in the source paper ran as follows. Across the 670 or so repertoires, a later analysis counted 80 million or so unique TCR beta chains, 9 million to 14 million of which were shared by at least two donors. Raw reads were error-corrected and collapsed into unique sequences by a nearest-neighbor algorithm in which closely related sequences were merged to remove PCR and sequencing errors. To assign V, D and J gene segments, CDR3 sequences were aligned to IMGT reference sequences. Each retained sequence needed at least a six-nucleotide match to both a V gene segment and a J gene segment. A rearrangement was called productive if the CDR3 had no stop codons and remained in frame with V and J, and every other rearrangement was called non-productive. Following IMGT convention, CDR3 was defined as the stretch from the second conserved V-encoded cysteine up to the conserved J-encoded phenylalanine. In an earlier analysis of around 600 of the donors, sequences lacking an unambiguous match to a single V gene segment were excluded. In an earlier analysis of approximately 550 of the donors, V segments were called functional above 56.7% productive rearrangements and were called segregating when the between-donor standard deviation exceeded 5%. A statistical classification framework was developed to diagnose cytomegalovirus status using the catalog of TCR beta chain sequences. In a later analysis, TCR nucleotide sequences were compared against IMGT/GENE-DB human TR gene sequences so that V and J genes could be assigned. A later analysis assigned CDR3 sequences and most-parsimonious VDJ recombination scenarios with the TCRdist pipeline. In a later analysis, every TCR beta chain was defined by the combination of its CDR3 amino acid sequence and its V-gene family, and reads without a unique V-gene family were dropped. In a later analysis, 500 to 700 highly shared, low-generation-probability nucleotide sequences were removed to address suspected cross-contamination and a sequencing artifact. For each public chain, a later analysis derived a clonal expansion index from normalized ranks of inferred template counts within each repertoire. Generation probabilities in a later analysis came from a VDJ recombination model fitted to out-of-frame rearrangements, and those results were checked against IGoR. In a later analysis, TCR-TCR, TCR-HLA and TCR-CMV co-occurrence was scored with hypergeometric tests, and a repertoire-size bias correction was applied to TCR pairs. To estimate false discovery rates, a later analysis permuted the HLA or CMV assignments 20 times. A later analysis grouped co-occurring TCRs with DBSCAN, adding TCRdist sequence similarity when clustering within HLA-allele-positive subsets. Repertoires with fewer than 30,000 or more than 120,000 public chains were left out of co-occurrence clustering, as were four to six repertoires with anomalous nucleotide sharing. The clones in this table, taken by TCRdb from immuneACCESS, are in-frame only. Not every clone is retained; where verified, under half of the shortfall comes from an unresolved V gene, and the cause of the rest is unknown. The D gene and trimming were derived from the DNA, and the V and J assignments and clone size from that table. This sample has about 150,000 clones in its table, and about 82% of those were observed once. Of the sample, approximately 3.6% is held by the ten largest clones.

This receptor was taken from a male donor in good health and CMV-seronegative. Sequenced material: PBMCs. The chain couples TRBV27 to TRBJ2-1; the central 8 bases match TRBD1. The sequenced DNA is TGTGCCAGCAGTTTGGACAGGGCCTCCCGCTCCTACAATGAGCAGTTCTTC. It is translated as CASSLDRASRSYNEQFF.